These 10 T cell receptor beta chains originate from one sample sequenced in a study of blood T cells in healthy people across ages. Then a second PCR, running about 7 to 11 cycles, was carried out with a sample-barcoded 5' primer and a J-beta primer mix. TCRdb analysed the 5' RACE reads with MiXCR anew, one entry per CDR3 protein. The profile covers around 700,000 distinct CDR3 sequences, with about 25% appearing a single time and around 9.2% taken by the ten largest. The same data also went into a second study, on T cells of mothers and their children.

The sample comprised blood. The receptors were sampled from a boy younger than 18 in good health.

This sequence joins TRBV6-2 or TRBV6-3 and TRBJ2-5; 8 bases line up with TRBD2. Gene TRBJ2-1 matches the end of the DNA better, so the J call may be wrong. The CDR3 has 13 amino acids. Germline CDR1 MNHEY, CDR2 SVGEGT. The chain's CDR3 is CASRSGSGFEQFF. CDR3 DNA sequence: TGTGCCAGCAGGAGCGGGAGCGGCTTTGAGCAGTTCTTC.

This clonotype was counted many times. This chain connects TRBV28 to TRBJ1-2; maybe TRBD1 (6 bases). The CDR3 runs to 12 residues. Germline V gives CDR1 MDHEN, CDR2 SYDVKM. V dropped 7 bases and J dropped 8 bases, with 14 bases sitting between them. The CDR3 region has the DNA TGTGCCAGCACCATCTCGGGACAAGGCTACACCTTC. Protein product: CASTISGQGYTF.

The chain uses TRBV5-4 and TRBJ1-1; 9 bases fit TRBD1. The junction had 14 bases not matched to a gene; V was cut back by 4 bases and J by 1 base. The V gene's germline CDR1 is SGHNT and CDR2 YYREEE (reference sequence). The CDR3 loop spans 18 amino acids. The chain's CDR3 is CASSTLWEAGQGNTEAFF. In DNA, the CDR3 is TGTGCCAGCAGCACCTTATGGGAAGCGGGACAGGGGAACACTGAAGCTTTCTTT.

The chain recombines TRBV4-2 with TRBJ2-5; D unclear. Germline assignment: CDR1 LGHNA and CDR2 YNFKEQ. Trimming removed 1 base from V and 2 bases from J, with 17 bases in between. There are 17 residues in the CDR3. CDR3 in amino acids: CASSQAGRTVTQETQYF. The CDR3 DNA follows: TGTGCCAGCAGCCAAGCGGGCCGGACGGTGACTCAAGAGACCCAGTACTTC.

The V and J genes are TRBV10-2 and TRBJ2-3; D possibly corresponds to TRBD1 (6 bases). This CDR3 has 16 residues. Germline V CDR1 and CDR2: WSHSY, SAAADI. Deletions cut 6 bases from V and 0 bases from J, with 16 bases between. Here the CDR3 reads CASSPSDRTSTDTQYF. The CDR3 DNA sequence: TGCGCCAGCAGCCCTTCCGACAGGACTAGCACAGATACGCAGTATTTT.

As to this clonotype: Sequence at one end of the junction differs from germline and may be a read error. The rearrangement uses TRBV27 and TRBJ2-1, with no clear D. This CDR3 has 14 residues. Germline V gene data show CDR1 as MNHEY and CDR2 as SMNVEV (reference sequence). In DNA, the CDR3 is TGTGCCAGCAGTTTTTTCGACTCCAACAATGAGCAGTTCTTC. Translation gives CASSFFDSNNEQFF.

The chain has TRBV7-2 and TRBJ2-1, with 10 bases matching TRBD2. Trimming at V came to 0 bases and at J to 5 bases, leaving 1 base not matched to a gene. Germline CDR1 and CDR2: SGHTA and FQGNSA. The CDR3 runs 15 residues. The CDR3 is CASSLAAGGNNEQFF. In DNA form, the CDR3 reads TGTGCCAGCAGCTTAGCAGCGGGGGGGAACAATGAGCAGTTCTTC. Full variable domain (missing parts from reference TRBV7-2 and TRBJ2-1): GAGVSQSPSNKVTEKGKDVELRCDPISGHTALYWYRQSLGQGLEFLIYFQGNSAPDKSGLPSDRFSAERTGGSVSTLTIQRTQQEDSAVYLCASSLAAGGNNEQFFGPGTRLTVL.

This clonotype showed up just a few times. The chain has TRBV27 and TRBJ1-2; 9 bases are shared with TRBD1. CDR1 and CDR2 from the germline V gene are MNHEY and SMNVEV (reference sequence). V was pared by 5 bases and J by 6 bases, with 13 bases of the junction left unmatched. The CDR3 has 16 residues. This CDR3 reads CASSPTSGTGIHGYTF. CDR3 DNA: TGTGCCAGCAGTCCAACCTCCGGGACAGGGATTCATGGCTACACCTTC.

CDR3: CASSPARANEQFF. The CDR3 DNA is TGTGCCAGCAGCCCCGCGAGGGCCAATGAGCAGTTCTTC. The chain employs TRBV7-6 and TRBJ2-1; D may be TRBD2 (5 bases). V gave up 5 bases and J gave up 6 bases, with 11 bases separating them. Germline V lookup: CDR1 SGHVS, CDR2 FNYEAQ. This CDR3 spans 13 amino acids.

V is TRBV27 and J is TRBJ2-5, with 8 bases fitting TRBD1. This CDR3 region has 15 residues. Germline trimming cut 3 bases from V and 5 bases from J; bases unmatched to any gene: 8. Germline CDR1 and CDR2: MNHEY and SMNVEV (reference sequence). The CDR3 bases are TGTGCCAGCAGTTTGGGACAGGAGGTGGCGGAGACCCAGTACTTC. Encoded protein: CASSLGQEVAETQYF.